This T cell receptor beta chain came from a study of cytomegalovirus exposure and HLA in healthy donors (TCRdb year 2017). As for the study more broadly: An earlier analysis of some 550 of the donors reported 250 to 300 Gb of sequence data and around 110 million unique TCR beta sequences from some 180 million T cells. About 320 gigabases of sequencing data and approximately 85 million unique TCR sequences were included in an early release covering around 600 HLA-typed donors. Of the 350 to 400 genotyped donors, roughly 85% fell in the genetic ancestry cluster associated with self-reported Caucasian donors. The study aimed to test whether signatures of past pathogen exposure could be identified by cataloging public T cell receptors. The study profiled the T cell repertoires of under 850 subjects by immunosequencing and related them to cytomegalovirus serostatus. Besides the first cohort of roughly 640 subjects, a separate validation cohort made up of 90 to 150 different subjects was used. To predict cytomegalovirus infection status, the study combined high-throughput TCR immunosequencing, statistical association of individual TCRs with disease status, and machine learning. In a later analysis, previously published TCR beta repertoires from some 640 donors were re-analyzed and high-resolution HLA genotyping was added so that TCR occurrence patterns could be studied. Rather than using new phenotypic data, the later analysis identified candidate immune exposures from TCR beta sequences and from how often those sequences occurred across donors. An earlier analysis of around 580 of the donors used high-throughput TCR beta sequencing to judge whether each TCR beta V gene segment behaved as functional or pseudogenic. Donor age, sex, ethnicity and CMV serostatus were compiled alongside the repertoire data. A later genetic analysis took genome-wide SNP genotypes for about three fifths of the roughly 700 donors and used that subset as a discovery cohort. Every discovery cohort repertoire had been produced on one sequencing platform. HLA typing included class I and class II loci at four-digit resolution. The number of typed donors differed by locus: about 629-630 for A, B, C, DRB1 and DQB1; some 500 for DQA1; some 610 for DPA1; and about 450 for DPB1. Four or five DR-DQ haplotypes were handled as single units for association and clustering, since linkage in the cohort was strong. Among some 400 genotyped donors of the cohort, an average of around 250,000 unique TCR beta nucleotide sequences was sequenced per donor, of which about 19% were non-productive.

What the research found in general, with its limitations: According to a later analysis, most CMV-associated TCR beta chains appeared to be HLA-restricted, and the HLA associations seemed to be driven largely by CMV exposure. In the study, around 150 TCR beta chains were listed as associated with cytomegalovirus. Most TCR sequences were seen in very few donors, while some public TCRs were found in many individuals. In a later genetic analysis, fewer N-insertions in productive TCRs were reported among donors in an Asian-associated ancestry cluster than the roughly 700-donor mean. In a later analysis, 16,951 TCR beta sequences were associated with specific HLA alleles at a false discovery rate of 0.05. In both the original and validation cohorts, the classifier was reported to diagnose cytomegalovirus status with high specificity and sensitivity. According to the authors, the approach could potentially be generalized to other disease states and immunological phenotypes. A few of the identified cytomegalovirus-associated TCR beta chains were confirmed in vitro to be specific for cytomegalovirus antigens. Linkage disequilibrium might explain the correlated functional status among segregating V segments, but an unknown experimental factor could not be excluded. V-gene and J-gene trimming of TCR beta chains was associated with a missense DCLRE1C variant in a later genetic analysis, and the association was replicated in an independent cohort. Only TCR beta chains were sequenced in this cohort, and the absence of alpha or paired-chain data limited detectable features. Because HLA typing was unavailable for some donors at each locus, only the typed subset was used in association tests. A further reported finding was that TCR beta sequences accurately predicted the HLA-A and HLA-B alleles for most subjects in the first cohort. According to a later analysis, parvovirus B19, influenza, CMV and Epstein-Barr virus appeared linked to several top co-occurrence clusters. A later analysis found that HLA-associated TCR beta chains were more clonally expanded and had lower generation probabilities than equally common non-associated chains. Assigning TCR associations to individual alleles was difficult when HLA alleles, especially DR and DQ, strongly co-occurred. CMV serostatus was the only immune exposure information available for the cohort. The earlier analysis of nearly 600 of the donors excluded some 16 rarely observed V segments, including chromosome 9 orphons, because counts were too low. The presence/absence analyses assumed that sequencing depth was roughly uniform across donors, and that assumption may not be true. The sequencing pipeline was judged likely to have produced a cluster of highly shared sequence variants as a technical artifact. A later analysis found that TCR association rates varied across HLA loci, with DRB1 alleles showing the most associated TCRs and HLA-C alleles the fewest. In an earlier analysis of more than 500 of the donors, most TCR beta V segments appeared in productive rearrangements about 87% or about 30% of the time, broadly matching IMGT annotations.

In total, 666 healthy bone marrow donors made up the cohort. At the time of sampling, all cohort members were nominally healthy, though unrecorded immune exposures were likely present. The donor tested CMV seronegative, placing the donor among the 352 seronegative members of the cohort. A peripheral blood sample was provided by each donor, and peripheral blood mononuclear cells were used for TCR beta sequencing. The Qiagen DNeasy Blood Extraction Kit was used to extract genomic DNA from the blood cell samples. Note on this clone: The antigen it recognizes is unknown. Base qualities are missing; no much larger clone stands one base away.

To prepare the library, the immunoSEQ multiplex PCR assay was applied. The multiplex PCR relied on a mix of 60 forward primers for TCR Vbeta segments and 13 reverse primers for TCR Jbeta segments. A multiplex PCR assay on genomic DNA amplified the CDR3 region of rearranged TCR beta genes. The amplified TCR beta libraries were sequenced on the Illumina HiSeq System as 87-base-pair reads. The original methods were these. A later analysis tallied approximately 87 million unique TCR beta chains across the 700 or so repertoires, and around 10 million of those chains were shared by two or more donors. Raw reads were error-corrected and collapsed into unique sequences with a nearest-neighbor algorithm that merged closely related sequences to remove PCR and sequencing errors. Alignment of CDR3 sequences to IMGT reference sequences was used to assign V, D and J gene segments. Each retained sequence needed at least a six-nucleotide match to both a V gene segment and a J gene segment. A rearrangement was called productive if the CDR3 had no stop codons and remained in frame with V and J, and every other rearrangement was called non-productive. CDR3 was defined according to IMGT convention as the region running from the second conserved V-encoded cysteine to the conserved J-encoded phenylalanine. The earlier analysis of about 570 of the donors excluded any sequence lacking an unambiguous match to a single V gene segment. In an earlier analysis of 587 of the donors, V segments were called functional above 56.7% productive rearrangements and were called segregating when the between-donor standard deviation exceeded 5%. A statistical classification framework was built for diagnosing cytomegalovirus status from the catalog of TCR beta chain sequences. In a later analysis, V and J genes were assigned by comparing TCR nucleotide sequences against IMGT/GENE-DB human TR gene sequences. In a later analysis, CDR3 sequences and most-parsimonious VDJ recombination scenarios were assigned using the TCRdist pipeline. In a later analysis, each TCR beta chain was defined by its CDR3 amino acid sequence together with its V-gene family, and reads lacking a unique V-gene family were excluded. To address suspected cross-contamination and a sequencing artifact, a later analysis removed roughly 640 highly shared, low-generation-probability nucleotide sequences. In a later analysis, a clonal expansion index was calculated for each public chain from normalized within-repertoire ranks of inferred template counts. In a later analysis, generation probabilities were computed using a VDJ recombination model fitted to out-of-frame rearrangements, and the results were checked against IGoR. In a later analysis, hypergeometric tests were used to score TCR-TCR, TCR-HLA and TCR-CMV co-occurrence, with a repertoire-size bias correction applied to TCR pairs. False discovery rates were estimated in a later analysis by permuting HLA or CMV assignments 20 times. In a later analysis, co-occurring TCRs were grouped using DBSCAN, and TCRdist sequence similarity was added for clustering within HLA-allele-positive subsets. For co-occurrence clustering, repertoires with fewer than 30,000 or more than 120,000 public chains were excluded, along with roughly five repertoires with anomalous nucleotide sharing. TCRdb stores this immuneACCESS table with in-frame sequences only. Part of the clones is absent; in the studies checked, under half of the shortfall reflects unresolved V genes, and no reason is known for the rest. That table gives V, J and clone size, and the DNA gave D and trimming. The sample table lists fewer than 150,000 clones, roughly 80% of them with a count of one. 1.2% of the sample lies in the top ten.

Sequencing used PBMCs. The TCR sequence derives from a female donor in good health and CMV-seronegative.

The CDR3 here reads CASSIPAGVETGELFF. The DNA sequence is TGTGCCAGCAGCATCCCAGCGGGAGTAGAAACCGGGGAGCTGTTTTTT. The sequence is built from TRBV9 and TRBJ2-2; the junction holds 8 bases that match TRBD2. Clipping removes 4 bases from V and 5 bases from J, with 10 as the unmatched junction base count. From a lookup of the germline V gene, CDR1 and CDR2 are SGDLS and YYNGEE. The CDR3 measures 16 amino acids from cysteine to phenylalanine. Just the 48-base CDR3 DNA is kept, in frame starting at base 1. The full variable domain, with segments outside the CDR3 supplied by the reference TRBV9 and TRBJ2-2 proteins, appears as DSGVTQTPKHLITATGQRVTLRCSPRSGDLSVYWYQQSLDQGLQFLIQYYNGEERAKGNILERFSAQQFPDLHSELNLSSLELGDSALYFCASSIPAGVETGELFFGEGSRLTVL.